This TCR beta chain was documented in a study of human T cells and chemical hapten exposure. Time point described: pre-sensitization, week 0. Indicated treatment: therapeutic diphenylcyclopropenone sensitization with weekly scalp DPC. Trimming took off 6 bases at V and 4 bases at J, with 5 bases between the two ends. The germline V gene encodes CDR1 LGHNA and CDR2 YNFKEQ. This CDR3 spans 11 amino acids. This clonotype was seen at least ten times. TCRdb called the RACE reads again in MiXCR, with one record for every CDR3 protein. The repertoire holds around 350,000 distinct CDR3 sequences, with around 5% as singletons.

V usage is TRBV4-2 and J usage is TRBJ2-3; D is unclear. The sequencing used whole blood, collected in connection with sensitization to the hapten diphenylcyclopropenone (DPC). The TCR sequence derives from a woman aged 18-29 years with alopecia areata. Some clones in this sample may be carry-over from other donors' samples. The CDR3 here is CASRSPDTQYF. The CDR3 coding sequence is TGTGCCAGCAGGTCCCCAGATACGCAGTATTTT.